This T cell receptor beta chain was documented in a study of monozygotic twins with inflammatory bowel disease. Study-wide results and limits: Healthy co-twins showed greater TCRbeta diversity (inverse Simpson) than IBD patients.

Germline assignment: CDR1 MGHDK and CDR2 SYGVNS. The CDR3 runs 14 residues. With around 15 and 9 cycles respectively, two nested PCRs were carried out on TCRalpha and TCRbeta cDNA. From its re-call of the 5' RACE reads, TCRdb lists each CDR3 protein once, without DNA. The table counts about 350,000 distinct CDR3 sequences; 2% lies in the top ten. Remarks on this clonotype: Its antigen is still unknown.

The sequence was obtained from a human donor with ulcerative colitis or Crohn's disease, or a healthy co-twin of an affected twin (not recorded which). The chain uses TRBV25-1 and TRBJ1-1. The source material was blood. The CDR3 loop is CASTRQDVNTEAFF.